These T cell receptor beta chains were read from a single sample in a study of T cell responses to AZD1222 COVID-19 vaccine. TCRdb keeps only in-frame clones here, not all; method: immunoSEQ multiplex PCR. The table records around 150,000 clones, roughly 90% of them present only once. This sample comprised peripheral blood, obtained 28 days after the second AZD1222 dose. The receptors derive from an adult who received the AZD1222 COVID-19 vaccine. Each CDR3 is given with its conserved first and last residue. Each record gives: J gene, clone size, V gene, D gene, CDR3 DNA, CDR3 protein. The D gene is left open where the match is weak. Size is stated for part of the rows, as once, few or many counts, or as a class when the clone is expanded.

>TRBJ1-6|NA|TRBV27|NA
TGTGCCAGCAGTTTATATACAGGCAGCTCCTATAATTCACCCCTCCACTTT
CASSLYTGSSYNSPLHF
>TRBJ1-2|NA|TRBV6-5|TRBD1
TGTGCCAGCAGGAACCCGACAGGGGTCAACTATGGCTACACCTTC
CASRNPTGVNYGYTF
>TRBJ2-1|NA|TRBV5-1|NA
TGCGCCAGTCACTCCGGGACCAGCTCCTACAATGAGCAGTTCTTC
CASHSGTSSYNEQFF
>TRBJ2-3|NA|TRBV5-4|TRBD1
TGTGCCAGCAGCCCCCGGACAGGGGGGATAGATACGCAGTATTTT
CASSPRTGGIDTQYF
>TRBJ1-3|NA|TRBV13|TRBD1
TGTGCCAGCAGCACCGGGACAGGTGGAAACACCATATATTTT
CASSTGTGGNTIYF
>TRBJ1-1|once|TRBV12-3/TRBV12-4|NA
TGTGCCAGCAGTCGAGACAGTTCCCCTGAAGCTTTCTTT
CASSRDSSPEAFF
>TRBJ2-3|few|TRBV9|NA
TGTGCCAGCAGCGTAGAAGGCTACACAGATACGCAGTATTTT
CASSVEGYTDTQYF
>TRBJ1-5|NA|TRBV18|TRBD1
TGTGCCAGCTCACCGGAGGGACAGCTCAATCAGCCCCAGCATTTT
CASSPEGQLNQPQHF
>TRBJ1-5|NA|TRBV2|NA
TGTGCCAGCAGTGCGGGGACCAAGCCCCAGCATTTT
CASSAGTKPQHF
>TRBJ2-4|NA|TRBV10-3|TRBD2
TGTGCCATCAGGGAAGCAGGGAGGGACATTCAGTACTTC
CAIREAGRDIQYF
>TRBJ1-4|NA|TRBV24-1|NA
TGTGCCACCAGTGACCCCGGGACGGGTAATGAAAAACTGTTTTTT
CATSDPGTGNEKLFF
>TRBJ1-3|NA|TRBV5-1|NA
TGCGCCAGCAGCTTGAGCGGCTCTGGAAACACCATATATTTT
CASSLSGSGNTIYF
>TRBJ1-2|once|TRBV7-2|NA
TGTGCCAGCAGCTTAGGGTTAGGGAACTATGGCTACACCTTC
CASSLGLGNYGYTF